These 24 T cell receptor beta chains originate from one sample sequenced in a study of siplizumab effects on memory and regulatory T cells. Clones were read by immunoSEQ multiplex PCR, and TCRdb kept only the in-frame ones, dropping some. The table shows roughly 68,000 clones, with approximately 87% occurring only once. Material for sequencing was memory CD4+ T cells sorted from blood. These receptors were obtained from a human donor in good health.

The rearrangement links TRBV7-9 to TRBJ2-1, with unresolved D. Trimming left V 5 bases short and J 0 bases short, with 14 bases between. Germline values: CDR1 SEHNR, CDR2 FQNEAQ (reference sequence). The CDR3 consists of 16 residues. In DNA form, the CDR3 reads TGTGCCAGCAGCCCGATAATGGCGGACTCCTACAATGAGCAGTTCTTC. Translating it yields CASSPIMADSYNEQFF.

The chain uses TRBV4-1 and TRBJ2-7; possible D gene TRBD1, 5 bases. The V end lost 4 bases, the J end lost 6 bases, and 16 bases lay between the germline ends. The germline gives CDR1 MGHRA, CDR2 YSYEKL. This CDR3 comprises 14 residues. CDR3 amino acids: CASSPRVGPREQYF. CDR3 bases: TGCGCCAGCAGCCCCAGGGTTGGCCCTCGCGAGCAGTACTTC.

The chain joins TRBV20-1 to TRBJ2-5; D is uncertain. Judging by the DNA end, TRBJ2-7 fits better; the J call may be wrong. The CDR3 covers 11 residues. The V gene's germline CDR1 is DFQATT and CDR2 SNEGSKA (reference sequence). The CDR3 sequence: CSARDQFEQYF. Written as DNA, the CDR3 is TGCAGTGCTAGAGATCAGTTCGAGCAGTACTTC.

This clone was seen just once. The chain joins TRBV5-4 to TRBJ2-1; possible D gene TRBD1, 5 bases. Germline V gene data show CDR1 as SGHNT and CDR2 as YYREEE (reference sequence). Trimming removed 0 bases from V and 0 bases from J, with 10 bases in between. CDR3 length: 16 amino acids. The CDR3 is CASSLGGRSSYNEQFF. CDR3 in DNA: TGTGCCAGCAGCTTGGGGGGCCGAAGCTCCTACAATGAGCAGTTCTTC.

J is TRBJ1-3 and V is TRBV10-3, with a weak D call TRBD1 (5 bases). From germline, CDR1 is ENHRY and CDR2 SYGVKD. V was pared by 8 bases and J by 2 bases, with 25 bases between. The CDR3 totals 18 residues. CDR3 bases: TGTGCCATCGCAGGTGGGGACTTACACGCCGGGACTGGAAACACCATATATTTT. Residues: CAIAGGDLHAGTGNTIYF.

This sequence joins TRBV11-3 and TRBJ2-3; possibly TRBD1 for D (6 bases). V was shortened by 5 bases and J by 1 base, with 7 bases between the two germline ends. This CDR3 comprises 13 residues. Germline lookup yields CDR1 SGHNT and CDR2 YENEEA. The CDR3 bases are TGTGCCAGCAGCCACAGGGGCACAGATACGCAGTATTTT. Its protein product is CASSHRGTDTQYF. The variable domain in full, with the rest retrieved from reference TRBV11-3 and TRBJ2-3, is EAGVVQSPRYKIIEKKQPVAFWCNPISGHNTLYWYLQNLGQGPELLIRYENEEAVDDSQLPKDRFSAERLKGVDSTLKIQPAELGDSAVYLCASSHRGTDTQYFGPGTRLTVL.

The chain uses TRBV7-3 and TRBJ2-1; 8 nucleotides match TRBD1. Germline CDR1 SGHTA, CDR2 FQGTGA. This CDR3 has 15 amino acids. The J segment lost 4 bases and the V segment lost 5 bases, leaving 7 bases of the junction unmatched. CDR3 sequence (DNA): TGTGCCAGCAGCCCGACAGGGGATAGGTACAATGAGCAGTTCTTC. It yields the protein CASSPTGDRYNEQFF.

The chain joins TRBV11-3 to TRBJ2-1, with D perhaps matching TRBD2 (5 bases). This CDR3 region has 17 residues. V lost 0 bases to trimming and J lost 2 bases, with 14 bases between them. Germline CDR1 reads SGHNT; CDR2 reads YENEEA. The CDR3 bases are TGTGCCAGCAGCTTAGATTCCGGGGTGGGCCCCTACAATGAGCAGTTCTTC. Protein: CASSLDSGVGPYNEQFF.

The chain combines TRBV5-1 with TRBJ2-2, with TRBD1 as a possible D gene (6 bases). Trimming removed 2 bases at V and 1 base at J, with 18 bases between. Germline V gene sequence: CDR1 SGHRS, CDR2 YFSETQ. This CDR3 region has 18 residues. CDR3 bases: TGCGCCAGCAGCTTTCCTTTCCCCGGGACACTGAACACCGGGGAGCTGTTTTTT. Translated: CASSFPFPGTLNTGELFF.

This rearrangement joins TRBV6-6 to TRBJ1-3; no firm D call. CDR1 MNHNY and CDR2 SVGAGI come from the germline V gene (reference sequence). Trimming stripped 8 bases from V and 2 bases from J, with 13 bases between. The CDR3 covers 14 residues. CDR3 protein: CASGIGSAGNTIYF. In DNA, the CDR3 is TGTGCCAGCGGTATCGGATCGGCTGGAAACACCATATATTTT.

The rearrangement uses TRBV19 and TRBJ1-1, with a tentative D call TRBD1 (6 bases). Looked up from germline, CDR1 is LNHDA and CDR2 is SQIVND (reference sequence). The CDR3 is made up of 13 amino acids. Trimming cost V 9 bases and J 0 bases, with 11 bases left between them. The CDR3 loop reads CASQDRLNTEAFF. CDR3 bases: TGTGCCAGCCAAGACAGGTTGAACACTGAAGCTTTCTTT.

The genes are TRBV19 and TRBJ2-7, with D uncertain. The CDR3 is 13 amino acids. The V end was cut by 2 bases, the J end by 7 bases, with 12 bases between. In germline, CDR1 is LNHDA, CDR2 SQIVND (reference sequence). CDR3 DNA sequence: TGTGCCAGTAGTATATCCCCCCCCGGGGAGCAGTACTTC. Translated, it gives CASSISPPGEQYF.

The genes are TRBV5-1 and TRBJ2-5; 9 nucleotides match TRBD2. CDR3 size: 16 residues. Germline loops: CDR1 SGHRS, CDR2 YFSETQ. Trimming removed 2 bases from V and 2 bases from J; junction bases left unmatched: 7. The DNA for the CDR3 is TGCGCCAGCAGCTTTTCTGGCGGGGGGGTACAAGAGACCCAGTACTTC. Amino acids: CASSFSGGGVQETQYF.

The rearrangement joins TRBV6-1 to TRBJ1-2; 7 nucleotides align to TRBD1. The CDR3 has 12 residues. Per the germline V gene, CDR1 is MNHNS and CDR2 is SASEGT. V shed 8 bases, J shed 2 bases, and the junction held 2 bases outside the gene matches. The CDR3 is CASPRGNYGYTF. In nucleotides, the CDR3 is TGTGCCAGCCCCAGGGGGAACTATGGCTACACCTTC.

The rearrangement uses TRBV7-2 and TRBJ2-1, with D hard to call. The CDR3 totals 12 residues. The germline V gene encodes CDR1 SGHTA and CDR2 FQGNSA. The germline V and J ends were trimmed by 4 bases and 5 bases, with 6 bases remaining between them. The CDR3 nucleotides read TGTGCCAGCAGCTCTTATAACAATGAGCAGTTCTTC. This sequence encodes CASSSYNNEQFF.

The chain carries TRBV5-1 and TRBJ1-3, with D uncertain. This CDR3 is built from 15 residues. Germline V gene lookup returns CDR1 SGHRS and CDR2 YFSETQ. V lost 1 base and J lost 3, with 11 bases in between. The CDR3 nucleotides read TGCGCCAGCAGCTTGACTGTAAACAGTGGAAACACCATATATTTT. Translated, it gives CASSLTVNSGNTIYF.

V is TRBV19 and J is TRBJ1-5; maybe TRBD1 (5 bases). This CDR3 is built from 15 residues. V was cut by 4 bases and J by 4 bases, with 14 bases left in between. CDR1 is LNHDA and CDR2 is SQIVND in the germline V gene (reference sequence). CDR3 amino acids: CASSNLGVRNQPQHF. The CDR3 coding sequence is TGTGCCAGTAGTAATCTAGGGGTCCGAAATCAGCCCCAGCATTTT.

The chain recombines TRBV7-3 with TRBJ2-1; 13 nucleotides agree with TRBD2. CDR1 and CDR2 (germline): SGHTA, FQGTGA. V shed 5 bases, J shed 11 bases, and the junction held 12 bases outside the gene matches. This CDR3 region has 16 residues. CDR3 loop: CASSNVLAGGSGKQFF. CDR3 bases: TGTGCCAGCAGCAACGTACTAGCGGGAGGGTCCGGTAAGCAGTTCTTC. Full variable domain (outside the CDR3, taken from reference TRBV7-3 and TRBJ2-1): GAGVSQTPSNKVTEKGKYVELRCDPISGHTALYWYRQSLGQGPEFLIYFQGTGAADDSGLPNDRFFAVRPEGSVSTLKIQRTERGDSAVYLCASSNVLAGGSGKQFFGPGTRLTVL.

The V gene is TRBV6-5, the J gene TRBJ1-2; D is uncertain. Germline CDR1 reads MNHEY; CDR2 reads SVGAGI. V was clipped by 3 bases and J by 2 bases, with 13 bases between them. The CDR3 is 15 amino acids. CDR3 DNA sequence: TGTGCCAGCAGTTATTCCGGGCGTCTAAACTATGGCTACACCTTC. This codes for CASSYSGRLNYGYTF.

This sequence joins TRBV5-1 and TRBJ1-6; perhaps TRBD1 as D (6 bases). This CDR3 comprises 14 residues. The germline V gene encodes CDR1 SGHRS and CDR2 YFSETQ. V was trimmed by 0 bases and J by 9 bases, leaving 10 bases between them. CDR3 DNA sequence: TGCGCCAGCAGCTTGGAGGGGGGCCTTTCACCCCTCCACTTT. It codes for CASSLEGGLSPLHF.

The genes are TRBV7-3 and TRBJ2-3, with 10 bases fitting TRBD1. CDR3 length equals 16 residues. The V gene's germline CDR1 is SGHTA and CDR2 FQGTGA. V lost 4 bases, J lost 4 bases, and 8 bases stayed unmatched. The CDR3 nucleotides are TGTGCCAGCAGCTCAGGAAGACAGGGGGCGGCAGATACGCAGTATTTT. Translation: CASSSGRQGAADTQYF. Together with reference TRBV7-3 and TRBJ2-3, the CDR3 gives the full variable domain: GAGVSQTPSNKVTEKGKYVELRCDPISGHTALYWYRQSLGQGPEFLIYFQGTGAADDSGLPNDRFFAVRPEGSVSTLKIQRTERGDSAVYLCASSSGRQGAADTQYFGPGTRLTVL.

The J gene is TRBJ2-7, the V gene TRBV5-4, with D tentatively TRBD1 (5 bases). This CDR3 contains 15 residues. The V end was cut by 0 bases, the J end by 0 bases, with 10 bases between. Germline V CDR1 and CDR2: SGHNT, YYREEE (reference sequence). CDR3 amino acids: CASSLDRQSSYEQYF. DNA for the CDR3: TGTGCCAGCAGCTTGGATCGACAGAGCTCCTACGAGCAGTACTTC.

The genes are TRBV6-1 and TRBJ2-5; 8 bases match TRBD1. The V segment lost 10 bases and the J segment 3 bases; nucleotides outside the gene matches: 7. This CDR3 spans 13 amino acids. CDR1 and CDR2 from the germline V gene are MNHNS and SASEGT. The CDR3 reads CAIRQGSEETQYF. The CDR3 nucleotides read TGTGCCATCCGACAGGGGAGTGAAGAGACCCAGTACTTC.

V is TRBV7-3 and J is TRBJ2-1, with a tentative D call TRBD2 (6 bases). This CDR3 spans 14 amino acids. Per germline, CDR1 SGHTA and CDR2 FQGTGA. V was cut by 5 bases and J by 2 bases, with 10 bases left in between. The CDR3 DNA sequence: TGTGCCAGCAGCCCCGGGACTGCCTACAATGAGCAGTTCTTC. Translation gives CASSPGTAYNEQFF. Based on the CDR3 plus reference TRBV7-3 and TRBJ2-1, the full variable domain is GAGVSQTPSNKVTEKGKYVELRCDPISGHTALYWYRQSLGQGPEFLIYFQGTGAADDSGLPNDRFFAVRPEGSVSTLKIQRTERGDSAVYLCASSPGTAYNEQFFGPGTRLTVL.